Described below is a single T cell receptor (beta chain) sequence and its context. Germline is not matched at one junction end, which may reflect a read error. The data were taken from a study of T cells in Graves' hyperthyroidism and ophthalmopathy. Across the study: At initial diagnosis, before any treatment had begun, peripheral blood was obtained.

The TCR beta CDR3 regions underwent amplification using RNA transcripts as the source. Primed by the HTBI set, a first-round RT-PCR was run on the TCR CDR3. Via MiXCR, TCRdb re-called the multiplex PCR reads, giving one row per CDR3 protein. Seen here are fewer than 900,000 distinct CDR3 sequences, over 15% observed once, and the top ten hold approximately 15%. CDR3 length: 14 residues. Germline V CDR1 and CDR2: SSHAT, FNYEAQ (reference sequence). This TCR derives from a woman aged 45 to 65 with Graves' hyperthyroidism that later progressed to Graves' ophthalmopathy. Sequencing input: blood. The V and J genes are TRBV7-7 and TRBJ2-3; D is ambiguous. The CDR3 bases are TGTGCTAGCAGCGCCGGCTTGGGCACAGATACGCAGTATTTT. Protein: CASSAGLGTDTQYF. Variable domain in full (rest from reference TRBV7-7 and TRBJ2-3): GAGVSQSPRYKVTKRGQDVTLRCDPISSHATLYWYQQALGQGPEFLTYFNYEAQPDKSGLPSDRFSAERPEGSISTLTIQRTEQRDSAMYRCASSAGLGTDTQYFGPGTRLTVL.